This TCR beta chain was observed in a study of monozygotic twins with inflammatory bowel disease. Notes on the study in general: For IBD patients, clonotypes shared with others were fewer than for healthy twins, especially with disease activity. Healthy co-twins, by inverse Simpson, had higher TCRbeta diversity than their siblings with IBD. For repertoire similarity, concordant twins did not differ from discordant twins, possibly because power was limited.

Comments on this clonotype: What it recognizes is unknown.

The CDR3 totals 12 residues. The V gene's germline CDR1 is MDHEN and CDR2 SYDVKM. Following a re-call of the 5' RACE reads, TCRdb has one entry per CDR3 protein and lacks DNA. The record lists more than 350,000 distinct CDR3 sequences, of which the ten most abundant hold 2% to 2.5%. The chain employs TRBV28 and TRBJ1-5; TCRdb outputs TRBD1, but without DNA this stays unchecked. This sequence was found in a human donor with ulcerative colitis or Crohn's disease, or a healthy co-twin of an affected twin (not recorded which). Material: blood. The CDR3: CAIQGVNQPQHF.